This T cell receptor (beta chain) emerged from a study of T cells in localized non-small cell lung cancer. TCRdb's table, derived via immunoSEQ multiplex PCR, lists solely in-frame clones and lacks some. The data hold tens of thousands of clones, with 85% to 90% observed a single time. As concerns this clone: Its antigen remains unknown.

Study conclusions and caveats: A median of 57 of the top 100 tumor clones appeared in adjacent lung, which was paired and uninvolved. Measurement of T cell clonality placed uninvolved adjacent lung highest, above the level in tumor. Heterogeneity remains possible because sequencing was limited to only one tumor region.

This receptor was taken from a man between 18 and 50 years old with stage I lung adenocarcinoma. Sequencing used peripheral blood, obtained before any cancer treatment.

For the CDR3, the DNA is TGTGCCAGCAGAGACCTCACAAGGAACACTGAAGCTTTCTTT. This sequence encodes CASRDLTRNTEAFF. This sequence joins TRBV28 and TRBJ1-1; D is uncertain. The CDR3 length is 14 residues. Per germline, CDR1 MDHEN and CDR2 SYDVKM. V was clipped by 6 bases and J by 1 base, with 12 bases between them.